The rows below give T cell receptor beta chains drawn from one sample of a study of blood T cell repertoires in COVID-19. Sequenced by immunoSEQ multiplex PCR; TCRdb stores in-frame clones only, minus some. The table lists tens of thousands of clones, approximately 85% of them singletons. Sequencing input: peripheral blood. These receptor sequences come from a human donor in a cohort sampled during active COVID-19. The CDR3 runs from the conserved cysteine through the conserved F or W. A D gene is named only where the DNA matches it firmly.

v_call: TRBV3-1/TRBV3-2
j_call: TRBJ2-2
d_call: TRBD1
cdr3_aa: CASSRYGTANTGELFF

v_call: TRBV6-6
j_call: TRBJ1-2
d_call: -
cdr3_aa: CASAGGQGYGYTF

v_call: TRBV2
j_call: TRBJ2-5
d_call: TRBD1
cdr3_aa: CASSERTGGVKTQYF

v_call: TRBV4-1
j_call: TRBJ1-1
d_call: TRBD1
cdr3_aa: CASSPTFQTGFTEAFF

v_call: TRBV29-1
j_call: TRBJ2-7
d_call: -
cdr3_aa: CSAIQGSYEQYF

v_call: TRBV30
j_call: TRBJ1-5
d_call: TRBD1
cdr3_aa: CAWTPDREENQPQHF

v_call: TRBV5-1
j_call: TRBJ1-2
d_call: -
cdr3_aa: CASSYGEGRGYTF

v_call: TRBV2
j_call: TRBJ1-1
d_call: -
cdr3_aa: CASKTGRTEAFF

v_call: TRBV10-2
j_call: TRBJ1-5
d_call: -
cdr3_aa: CASTPQGQGDQPQHF

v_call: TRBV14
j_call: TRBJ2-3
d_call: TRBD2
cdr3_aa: CASSADGGVGTDTQYF

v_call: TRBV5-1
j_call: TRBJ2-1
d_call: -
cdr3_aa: CASSVSVGGYNEQFF

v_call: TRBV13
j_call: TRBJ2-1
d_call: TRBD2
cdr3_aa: CASSRTSNEQFF

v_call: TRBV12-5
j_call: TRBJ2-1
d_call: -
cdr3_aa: CASGSPTDHEQFF

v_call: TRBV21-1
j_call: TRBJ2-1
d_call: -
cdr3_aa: CASSNPRLNNEQFF

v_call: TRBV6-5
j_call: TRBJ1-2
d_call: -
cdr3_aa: CASSPGIERFHGYTF

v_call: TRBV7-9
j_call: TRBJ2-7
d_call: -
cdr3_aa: CASSETVTYEQYF

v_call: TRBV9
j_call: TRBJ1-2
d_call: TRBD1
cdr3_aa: CASSSQGVGYGYTF

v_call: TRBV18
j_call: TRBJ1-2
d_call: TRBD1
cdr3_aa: CASSPDRANYGYTF

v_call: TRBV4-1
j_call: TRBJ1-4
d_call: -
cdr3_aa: CASSQPSRGKWLFF

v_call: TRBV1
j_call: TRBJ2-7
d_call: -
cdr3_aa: CTSSPAPGGRPYEQYF

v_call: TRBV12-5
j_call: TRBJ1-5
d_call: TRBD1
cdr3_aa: CASGLVTGGSNQPQHF

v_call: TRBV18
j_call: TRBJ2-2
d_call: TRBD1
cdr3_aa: CASSQRTGGSGELFF

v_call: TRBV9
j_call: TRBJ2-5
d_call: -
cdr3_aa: CASSGPPGVGETQYF

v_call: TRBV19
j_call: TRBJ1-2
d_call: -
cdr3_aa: CASSIMGTNGYTF

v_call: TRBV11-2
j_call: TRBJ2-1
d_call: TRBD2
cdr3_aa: CASSLGGSGVYEQFF

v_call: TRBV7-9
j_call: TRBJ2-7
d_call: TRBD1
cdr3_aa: CASSSRQGGVYEQYF

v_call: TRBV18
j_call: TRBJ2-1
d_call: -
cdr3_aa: CASSPPGEQFF

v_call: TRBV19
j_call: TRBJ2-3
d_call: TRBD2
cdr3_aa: CASSRTLGLAGDTDTQYF

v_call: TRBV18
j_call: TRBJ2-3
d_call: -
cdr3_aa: CASSLTGWDTQYF

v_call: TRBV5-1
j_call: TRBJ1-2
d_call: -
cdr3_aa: CASSGPGYGYTF

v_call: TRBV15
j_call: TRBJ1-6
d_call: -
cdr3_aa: CATSRDPRISPLHF

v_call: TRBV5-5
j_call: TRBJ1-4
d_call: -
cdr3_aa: CASSLGGDGEKLFF

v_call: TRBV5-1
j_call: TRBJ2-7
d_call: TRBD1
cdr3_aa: CASSLGAGGRYEQYF

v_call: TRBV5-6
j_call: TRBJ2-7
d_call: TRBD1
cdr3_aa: CASSLVGTGAGYEQYF

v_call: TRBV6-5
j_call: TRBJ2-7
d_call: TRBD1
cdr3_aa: CATLRGQGAYEQYF

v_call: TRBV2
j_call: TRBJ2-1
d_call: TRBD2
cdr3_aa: CASTPAGAYNEQFF

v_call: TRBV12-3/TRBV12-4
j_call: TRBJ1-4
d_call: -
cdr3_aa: CASRGANNEKLFF